This TCR beta chain was sequenced in a study of T cell responses to AZD1222 COVID-19 vaccine. Trimming at V came to 1 base and at J to 5 bases, leaving 4 bases not matched to a gene. The CDR3 runs 14 residues. Germline values: CDR1 GTSNPN, CDR2 SVGIG (reference sequence). Using immunoSEQ multiplex PCR, the repertoire was profiled, and TCRdb retains in-frame clones only, with some absent. The profile shows more than 140,000 clones, around 89% of them singletons. The chain recombines TRBV30 with TRBJ2-1; 8 bases are a match to TRBD2. Material: peripheral blood, obtained on day 0 of MenACWY control vaccination. The source of this sequence is an adult in good health. In DNA, the CDR3 is TGTGCCTGGAGTGGGAAGCGGGGGCACAATGAGCAGTTCTTC. It is translated as CAWSGKRGHNEQFF. The full variable domain, with the rest looked up from reference TRBV30 and TRBJ2-1, is SQTIHQWPATLVQPVGSPLSLECTVEGTSNPNLYWYRQAAGRGLQLLFYSVGIGQISSEVPQNLSASRPQDRQFILSSKKLLLSDSGFYLCAWSGKRGHNEQFFGPGTRLTVL.